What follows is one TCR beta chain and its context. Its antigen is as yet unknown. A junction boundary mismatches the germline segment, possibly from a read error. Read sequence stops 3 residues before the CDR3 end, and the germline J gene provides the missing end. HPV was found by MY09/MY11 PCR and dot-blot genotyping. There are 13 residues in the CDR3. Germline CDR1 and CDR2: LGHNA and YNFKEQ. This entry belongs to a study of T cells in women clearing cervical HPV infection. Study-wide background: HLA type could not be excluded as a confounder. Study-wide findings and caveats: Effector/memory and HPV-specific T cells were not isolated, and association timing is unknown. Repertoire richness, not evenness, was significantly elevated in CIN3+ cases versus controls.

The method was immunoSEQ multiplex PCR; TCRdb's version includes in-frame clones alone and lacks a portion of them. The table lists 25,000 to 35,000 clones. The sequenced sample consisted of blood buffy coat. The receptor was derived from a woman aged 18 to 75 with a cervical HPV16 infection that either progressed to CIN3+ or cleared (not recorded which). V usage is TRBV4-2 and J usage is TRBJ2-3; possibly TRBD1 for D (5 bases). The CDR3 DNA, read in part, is TGCGCCAGCAGTCCAGGGCGGACAGATACG. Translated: CASSPGRTDT. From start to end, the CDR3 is CASSPGRTDTQYF.